A single sample gave rise to the 20 T cell receptor beta chains below, sequenced in a study of T cells expressing NK-cell markers. Following a re-call of the 5' RACE reads, TCRdb has one entry per CDR3 protein and lacks DNA. In total, the table holds 300,000 to 450,000 distinct CDR3 sequences. Material: blood T cells: a sorted CD56 or NKG2C T cell subset, CD4+ or CD8+ T cells, or bulk PBMC T cells (not recorded which). The receptors stem from a man aged 18 to 70 in good health.

The chain uses TRBV5-1 and TRBJ2-1; TCRdb returns TRBD1, unconfirmable since there is no DNA. There are 16 residues in the CDR3. Germline-derived CDR1 and CDR2 are SGHRS and YFSETQ. Here the CDR3 reads CASSFGGASSYNEQFF.

The gene calls are TRBV5-6 and TRBJ2-1; absent DNA, TCRdb's TRBD1 call cannot be checked. This CDR3 has 16 residues. Germline-derived CDR1 and CDR2 are SGHDT and YYEEEE. The CDR3 is CASRKTGDFSYNEQFF. Full variable domain (missing parts from reference TRBV5-6 and TRBJ2-1): DAGVTQSPTHLIKTRGQQVTLRCSPKSGHDTVSWYQQALGQGPQFIFQYYEEEERQRGNFPDRFSGHQFPNYSSELNVNALLLGDSALYLCASRKTGDFSYNEQFFGPGTRLTVL.

The rearrangement uses TRBV5-6 and TRBJ2-7; the D call of TRBD2 rests on TCRdb alone, since no DNA is present to check it. The CDR3 is made up of 15 amino acids. In germline, CDR1 is SGHDT, CDR2 YYEEEE. The CDR3 is CASSVRLAGRPEQYF.

The V gene is TRBV7-2, the J gene TRBJ2-5; TCRdb's assignment of TRBD1 cannot be checked, as there is no DNA. This CDR3 comprises 15 residues. Germline V gives CDR1 SGHTA, CDR2 FQGNSA. CDR3 residues: CASSLFGTGHQTQYF.

The J gene is TRBJ2-3, the V gene TRBV2; TCRdb indicates TRBD1, and absent DNA this call remains unverified. This CDR3 is built from 14 residues. The V gene's germline CDR1 is SNHLY and CDR2 FYNNEI. The CDR3 is CASIERGTIRRSYF.

The chain uses TRBV4-1 and TRBJ1-2. The CDR3 has 15 amino acids. Per germline, CDR1 MGHRA and CDR2 YSYEKL. This chain's CDR3 is CASSQPTSGSYGYTF.

This chain links TRBV20-1 with TRBJ1-2. The CDR3 contains 11 residues. Looked up from germline, CDR1 is DFQATT and CDR2 is SNEGSKA (reference sequence). This CDR3 reads CSASSIWGYTF.

The gene calls are TRBV2 and TRBJ1-1; TCRdb's assignment of TRBD1 cannot be checked, as there is no DNA. This CDR3 contains 12 residues. Germline CDR1 is SNHLY and CDR2 is FYNNEI. The CDR3 here is CASSETTDTAFF.

The chain is built from TRBV6-2 or TRBV6-3 and TRBJ1-1; the TRBD1 assignment by TCRdb is unverifiable without DNA. This CDR3 is 13 amino acids long. Germline CDR1 reads MNHEY; CDR2 reads SVGEGT. The CDR3 protein is CASGRNRASEAFF.

The V call is TRBV7-2, the J call TRBJ1-6. The CDR3 is 15 amino acids. CDR1 SGHTA and CDR2 FQGNSA come from the germline V gene. The CDR3 protein is CASSLAGWDNSPLHF.

This sequence joins TRBV20-1 and TRBJ2-1. The CDR3 is 13 amino acids. CDR1 is DFQATT, CDR2 SNEGSKA, per germline (reference sequence). CDR3 residues: CSLEGNSYNEQFF.

The chain joins TRBV12-3 or TRBV12-4 to TRBJ1-1; TCRdb picks TRBD1, but there is no DNA to check that call. The CDR3 runs 15 residues. CDR3: CASSFPPGWSTEAFF.

The chain recombines TRBV11-2 with TRBJ2-3. Germline CDR1 is SGHAT and CDR2 is FQNNGV. The CDR3 totals 14 residues. CDR3 in amino acids: CASSFLKVPDTQYF.

V is TRBV7-9 and J is TRBJ2-2; TCRdb reports TRBD1, a call that lacks DNA to check it against. The V gene's germline CDR1 is SEHNR and CDR2 FQNEAQ (reference sequence). This CDR3 has 15 amino acids. This CDR3 is CASSPGQGLTGELFF.

The V gene is TRBV2, the J gene TRBJ2-7; TCRdb gives TRBD2 as the D gene, but with no DNA this cannot be confirmed. The CDR3 runs to 15 residues. Germline V CDR1 and CDR2: SNHLY, FYNNEI. The CDR3 protein is CASKTGSGGFHEQYF.

This chain joins TRBV11-3 and TRBJ1-5; the D gene TCRdb calls, TRBD1, cannot be checked with no DNA. From germline, CDR1 is SGHNT and CDR2 YENEEA. The CDR3 length is 17 residues. Here the CDR3 reads CASSLVAWGWPHQPQHF. The complete variable domain, with remaining parts taken from reference TRBV11-3 and TRBJ1-5, reads EAGVVQSPRYKIIEKKQPVAFWCNPISGHNTLYWYLQNLGQGPELLIRYENEEAVDDSQLPKDRFSAERLKGVDSTLKIQPAELGDSAVYLCASSLVAWGWPHQPQHFGDGTRLSIL.

V usage is TRBV2 and J usage is TRBJ1-1; TCRdb returns TRBD1, unconfirmable since there is no DNA. The germline gives CDR1 SNHLY, CDR2 FYNNEI. The CDR3 runs 19 residues. CDR3 in amino acids: CASSGNLQGLTLLNTEAFF.

This chain joins TRBV5-4 and TRBJ2-7; TCRdb's D call of TRBD1 is untestable without DNA. CDR3 size: 14 residues. Per the germline V gene, CDR1 is SGHNT and CDR2 is YYREEE (reference sequence). CDR3 sequence reads: CASSQGALTYEQYF.

The chain employs TRBV6-1 and TRBJ1-4; checking the TCRdb D call of TRBD1 is not possible without DNA. Germline V gene sequence: CDR1 MNHNS, CDR2 SASEGT. The CDR3 length is 12 residues. The chain's CDR3 is CASRGGREKLFF.

This chain links TRBV7-9 with TRBJ2-5; the D gene TCRdb calls, TRBD2, cannot be checked with no DNA. The CDR3 spans 17 residues. Germline CDR1 SEHNR, CDR2 FQNEAQ (reference sequence). The CDR3 spells CASSDSNLADSKETQYF.